Shown below are 9 T cell receptor beta chains from a single sample sequenced in a study of CD8 T cells in ankylosing spondylitis. Notes on the study in general: A TCR beta motif of several highly homologous variants seemed to mark ankylosing spondylitis blood.

Antigens for these TCRs are unknown. TCRdb re-called the 5' RACE reads through MiXCR, storing one row per CDR3 protein. The sample consists of hundreds of thousands of distinct CDR3 sequences, 12% of them appearing once. The sequencing input was blood, either unsorted or a sorted T cell fraction (not recorded which). These receptors originate from a male donor with ankylosing spondylitis.

In this sample, this clonotype turned up many times. The chain is built from TRBV6-1 and TRBJ2-2; perhaps D is TRBD1 or TRBD2 (5 bases each). The CDR3 loop spans 14 amino acids. V lost 8 bases and J lost 2, with 12 bases in between. Per germline, CDR1 MNHNS and CDR2 SASEGT. CDR3: CASRRDGNTGELFF. DNA of the CDR3: TGTGCCAGCCGCCGGGACGGAAACACCGGGGAGCTGTTTTTT.

This clonotype was detected many times. The chain combines TRBV27 with TRBJ2-5, with TRBD1 matching 8 bases. V lost 3 bases to trimming and J lost 1 base; unmatched junction nucleotides: 1. CDR1 and CDR2 (germline): MNHEY, SMNVEV (reference sequence). CDR3 length: 14 amino acids. CDR3 protein: CASSFDRGQETQYF. CDR3 bases: TGTGCCAGCAGTTTCGACAGGGGCCAAGAGACCCAGTACTTC.

The chain has TRBV7-9 and TRBJ2-2; possibly TRBD1 or TRBD2 for D (5 bases each). Germline values: CDR1 SEHNR, CDR2 FQNEAQ (reference sequence). Trimming left V 0 bases short and J 6 bases short, with 17 bases between. The CDR3 loop spans 17 amino acids. CDR3 sequence reads: CASSLAPKGSWAGELFF. As DNA, the CDR3 is TGTGCCAGCAGCTTAGCGCCCAAGGGGAGTTGGGCCGGGGAGCTGTTTTTT.

The sample holds many counts of this clonotype. The V call is TRBV24-1, the J call TRBJ1-1; D possibly corresponds to TRBD1 (5 bases). CDR1 is KGHDR, CDR2 SFDVKD, per germline. The V and J ends lost 5 bases and 3 bases respectively, with 15 bases between them. The CDR3 extends over 15 amino acids. This chain's CDR3 is CATSGAGSSDTEAFF. The CDR3 DNA sequence: TGTGCCACCAGTGGTGCAGGGTCTTCGGACACTGAAGCTTTCTTT.

This clonotype was recorded at least ten times. The rearrangement links TRBV2 to TRBJ2-3, with 12 positions matching TRBD2. CDR3 length: 16 amino acids. CDR1 SNHLY and CDR2 FYNNEI come from the germline V gene. Trimming at V came to 7 bases and at J to 1 base, leaving 6 bases not matched to a gene. CDR3 residues: CASTRLAGVGTDTQYF. DNA of the CDR3: TGTGCCAGCACCCGACTAGCGGGGGTCGGCACAGATACGCAGTATTTT.

This chain links TRBV18 with TRBJ1-1; D not resolved. CDR3 length equals 18 residues. The V end lost 5 bases, the J end lost 5 bases, and 27 bases lay between the germline ends. CDR1 is KGHSH and CDR2 is LQKENI in the germline V gene. The CDR3 nucleotides read TGTGCCAGCTCATCATCTCCGTTGGCAAAGACTGAACATACTGAAGCTTTCTTT. Its protein product is CASSSSPLAKTEHTEAFF. Complete variable domain (other parts from reference TRBV18 and TRBJ1-1): NAGVMQNPRHLVRRRGQEARLRCSPMKGHSHVYWYRQLPEEGLKFMVYLQKENIIDESGMPKERFSAEFPKEGPSILRIQQVVRGDSAAYFCASSSSPLAKTEHTEAFFGQGTRLTVV.

This clonotype was counted at least ten times. The genes are TRBV28 and TRBJ2-3, with a weak D call TRBD2 (6 bases). CDR3 length: 14 residues. In germline, CDR1 is MDHEN, CDR2 SYDVKM. V was pared by 6 bases and J by 1 base, with 11 bases between. The CDR3 nucleotides are TGTGCCAGCAGCCCGGGACTTGGCACAGATACGCAGTATTTT. Translating gives CASSPGLGTDTQYF.

This clonotype was detected a few times. The DNA of the CDR3 is TGTGCCAGCAGCCCCATCGGGCAGGGTGGGTCCCAGCCCCAGCATTTT. Its translation: CASSPIGQGGSQPQHF. This chain uses TRBV7-8 with TRBJ1-5; D is possibly TRBD1 (5 bases). The ends were cut back, 5 bases at V and 7 bases at J, with 21 bases in the middle. There are 16 residues in the CDR3. Germline lookup yields CDR1 SGHVS and CDR2 FQNEAQ.

This clonotype was counted ten times or more. The V gene is TRBV24-1, the J gene TRBJ2-3; 7 bases line up with TRBD1. Trimming at V came to 3 bases and at J to 4 bases, leaving 3 bases not matched to a gene. The CDR3 loop spans 14 amino acids. From germline, CDR1 is KGHDR and CDR2 SFDVKD. CDR3 protein: CATSDATGSDTQYF. The CDR3 nucleotides are TGTGCCACCAGTGATGCGACAGGGTCAGATACGCAGTATTTT.